This T cell receptor beta chain was recorded in a study of blood T cells in healthy people across ages (dated by TCRdb to the mid-2010s). Describing the broader study: In model experiments, template switching captured about one uniquely barcoded TCR beta cDNA molecule for every two T cells. The study analyzed two additional independent replicas of 1 million unique cDNA reads from the same blood draw for two donors, one aged 18 to 29 and one aged 80 or older. The study measured age-related changes in TCR beta repertoire diversity using deep sequencing normalized with unique cDNA molecular identifiers. Donors were grouped into four age groups: young (average 16 years), middle-aged (about 40), aged (around 66) and long-lived (roughly 80).

The research as a whole found: Observed TCR beta diversity correlated strongly with the percentage of naive T cells measured by flow cytometry. Estimates of total diversity based on one million sequenced T cells were considered lower bounds and underestimates. The long-lived group showed more naive CD4+ T cells, fewer expanded clones and increased TCR diversity than the aged group, suggesting age selection. Because profiling used bulk unsorted PBMCs, naive and antigen-experienced compartments could not be compared conclusively. Because the CMV infection status of the donors was unknown, age-related changes in expanded clonotypes may potentially have been confounded. As age increased, observed TCR beta diversity per million T cells dropped in a roughly linear way, and a significant reduction was already evident by age 40.

Systemically healthy Caucasian individuals from Russia, some 38 in total and aged about 6 to 95 years, were included as donors. Each donor gave approximately 9.3 milliliters of peripheral blood, collected into EDTA-treated Vacutainer tubes. PBMCs were isolated by Ficoll-Paque density-gradient centrifugation, with at least 6 million obtained per sample. Total RNA, at least 5 micrograms per sample, was extracted from PBMCs with Trizol reagent. Naive CD45RAhigh/CD27high T cell percentages were measured by flow cytometry on a PBMC aliquot from every donor. As for this clonotype: No cognate antigen has been identified for it. The sample holds no much larger clone one base away, and base qualities are not on file.

The library relied on 5' RACE. This sample was sequenced with an Illumina HiSeq 2500. The second PCR ran for about 6 to 12 cycles and used a J-beta primer mix along with a sample-barcoded 5' primer. A template-switch 5' adaptor carrying 12 random nucleotides introduced a unique molecular identifier onto each TCR beta cDNA molecule. Each sample yielded at least 3 million CDR3-containing paired-end reads. All of the RNA was converted into first-strand cDNA using the Mint cDNA synthesis kit, with a TRBC-specific oligonucleotide serving as the primer. After uracil-DNA glycosylase treatment, a first 18-cycle PCR used universal primers M1SS and BC2_uni_R on all cDNA. Turning to the authors' computational methods: Each sample was normalized by randomly selecting 1 million high-quality reads, each carrying a distinct molecular identifier. Reads with shared molecular identifiers were discarded instead of being binned into consensus sequences. MiTCR, with a Q25 quality threshold and the strictest error-elimination algorithm, was used for CDR3 identification, clonotype clustering and error correction. A nonparametric unseen species model using Euler transformation provided a lower-bound estimate of total TCR beta diversity. Starting from the raw public reads, TCRdb applied fastp trimming at Q25, assembled clones with MiXCR and retained in-frame beta chains. One record per CDR3 amino acid sequence lists the most common genes and DNA. TCRdb's processing, not the authors' own work, is the source of the V and J calls. The sample table lists 450,000 to 650,000 distinct CDR3 sequences, around 24% of them with a count of one. The ten largest clones represent roughly 9% of the sample.

These same records also appear under a second study, on T cells of mothers and their children. The second publication reports: Nine systemically healthy Caucasian individuals, comprising three mothers and their six children, were included as donors. cDNA synthesis used all of the extracted RNA, with approximately 1.4 ug of RNA in each 15 ul reaction. In the second PCR, the M1S primer added sample barcodes and 2-4 random nucleotides. More than 8 million TCR beta CDR3 reads were obtained from each mother, and about 3 million reads were obtained from each child. Thymic selection shapes the output of TCR recombination in a similar way in related and unrelated pairs, and inherited differences have a minor effect. Normalized repertoire overlap in related mother-child pairs was always slightly higher than in unrelated mother-child pairs, but the difference was never significant. No persistent microchimeric T cell clones were detected, at a sensitivity of around 97 clones per million clonotypes. Deep NGS was used in the study to compare the TCR beta repertoires of mothers and children and to look for features that separate related mother-child pairs from unrelated individuals. The mean age was roughly 44 +/- 4 years for the mothers and 11 +/- 4 years for the children. After adapter ligation was performed with NEBNext reagents, the libraries were sequenced on an Illumina HiSeq 2000 with 100+100 nt paired-end reads. Mother and child libraries were prepared a month apart and sequenced in separate runs to prevent cross-contamination. Between about 500,000 and 2,100,000 distinct TCR beta clonotypes were identified per donor. Naive TCR beta clonotypes were estimated from low-frequency clonotypes matched to each donor's FACS-determined naive share, without sorting.

The TCR originated in a boy aged 5 to 17 in good health. Sequencing was carried out using blood.

The nucleotide sequence reads as follows: TGTGCCACCAGCAGAGTTTACCAGGAGAGGTACAATGAGCAGTTCTTC. This codes for CATSRVYQERYNEQFF. The chain uses TRBV15 and TRBJ2-1; no D gene can be assigned with confidence. Relative to germline, V is 1 base shorter and J is 4 bases shorter, with 14 bases between their ends. The germline V gene (reference sequence) supplies CDR1 LNHNV and CDR2 YYDKDF. The CDR3 covers 16 residues, taking in both the cysteine and the phenylalanine. The DNA shown is the 48-base CDR3, in frame from base 1.